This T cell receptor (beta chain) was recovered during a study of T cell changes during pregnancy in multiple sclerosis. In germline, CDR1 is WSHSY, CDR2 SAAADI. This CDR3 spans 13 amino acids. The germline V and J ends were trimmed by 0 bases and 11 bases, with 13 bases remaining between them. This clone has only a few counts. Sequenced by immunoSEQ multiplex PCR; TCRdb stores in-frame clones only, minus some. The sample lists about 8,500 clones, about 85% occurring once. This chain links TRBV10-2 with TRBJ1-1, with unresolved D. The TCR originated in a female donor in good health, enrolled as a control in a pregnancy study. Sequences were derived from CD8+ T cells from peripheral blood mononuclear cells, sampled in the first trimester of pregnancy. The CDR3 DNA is TGCGCCAGCAGTGAGTCTGAGGTTTTGGGTGCTTTCTTT. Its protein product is CASSESEVLGAFF.